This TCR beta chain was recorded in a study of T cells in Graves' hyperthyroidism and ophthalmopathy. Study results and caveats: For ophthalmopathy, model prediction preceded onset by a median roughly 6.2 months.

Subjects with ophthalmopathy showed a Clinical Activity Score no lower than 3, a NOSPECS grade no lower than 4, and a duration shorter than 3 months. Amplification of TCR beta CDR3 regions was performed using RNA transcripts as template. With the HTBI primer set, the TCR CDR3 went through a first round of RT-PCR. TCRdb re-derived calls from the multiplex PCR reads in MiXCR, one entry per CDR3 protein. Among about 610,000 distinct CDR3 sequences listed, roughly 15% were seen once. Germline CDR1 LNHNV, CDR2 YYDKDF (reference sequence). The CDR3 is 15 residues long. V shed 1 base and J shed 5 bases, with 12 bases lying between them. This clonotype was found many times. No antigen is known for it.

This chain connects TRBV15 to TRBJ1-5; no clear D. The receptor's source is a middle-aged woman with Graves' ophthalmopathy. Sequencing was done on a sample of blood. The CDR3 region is CATSRARRDDQPQHF. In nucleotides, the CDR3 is TGTGCCACCAGCAGAGCTAGGAGGGATGATCAGCCCCAGCATTTT.